The source of this T cell receptor beta chain is a study of cytomegalovirus exposure and HLA in healthy donors. CDR1 and CDR2 from the germline V gene are LGHNA and YNFKEQ. Deletions cut 0 bases from V and 3 bases from J, with 12 bases between. The CDR3 sequence is 16 residues long. Some clones are missing from TCRdb's copy, which holds only in-frame ones; the method was immunoSEQ multiplex PCR. The data hold about 260,000 clones, with about 92% observed a single time. The specimen was PBMCs. The TCR sequence derives from a woman aged 30 to 39 in good health and CMV-seronegative. The J gene is TRBJ1-5, the V gene TRBV4-2; D unclear. The CDR3 bases are TGTGCCAGCAGCCAAGACCCCAGAGGGTACAATCAGCCCCAGCATTTT. This sequence encodes CASSQDPRGYNQPQHF.